A selection of T cell receptor beta chains follows, all from one sample in a study of T cells in Graves' hyperthyroidism and ophthalmopathy. MiXCR, run by TCRdb on the multiplex PCR reads, gives a single entry per CDR3 protein. The sample contains about 380,000 distinct CDR3 sequences, about 13% of which appear only once. The sample was blood. The origin of the receptors is a man aged 30-40 years with Graves' hyperthyroidism that later progressed to Graves' ophthalmopathy. Each CDR3 is given with its conserved first and last residue. D genes are given only for firm matches. Only some rows state a clone size, as once, few, many or a class for expanded clones.

D gene,CDR3 length,V gene,J gene,clone size,CDR3 protein,CDR3 DNA
TRBD2,14,TRBV30,TRBJ2-3,many,CAWSRAGGEDTQYF,TGTGCCTGGAGCAGAGCGGGGGGGGAAGATACGCAGTATTTT
.,16,TRBV15,TRBJ2-3,.,CATSKALGEDTDTQYF,TGTGCCACCAGCAAGGCGTTAGGGGAGGACACAGATACGCAGTATTTT
.,15,TRBV2,TRBJ2-3,few,CASSELGVGTDTQYF,TGTGCCAGCAGTGAACTAGGGGTGGGCACAGATACGCAGTATTTT
.,15,TRBV5-1,TRBJ1-1,many,CASSPEGGRTTEAFF,TGCGCCAGCAGCCCCGAAGGGGGGCGGACCACTGAAGCTTTCTTT
TRBD1,15,TRBV6-1,TRBJ1-5,many,CASSEYRGLNQPQHF,TGTGCCAGCAGTGAGTACAGGGGACTGAATCAGCCCCAGCATTTT
.,13,TRBV20-1,TRBJ2-5,.,CSALTQGGETQYF,TGCAGTGCTCTTACCCAGGGGGGAGAGACCCAGTACTTC
.,14,TRBV24-1,TRBJ1-5,many,CATSDFGTHQPQHF,TGTGCCACCAGTGATTTCGGGACCCATCAGCCCCAGCATTTT
TRBD1,17,TRBV28,TRBJ1-5,many,CASSFRTGTYSNQPQHF,TGTGCCAGCAGTTTTCGGACAGGGACTTATAGCAATCAGCCCCAGCATTTT
TRBD2,18,TRBV11-2,TRBJ2-7,many,CASSPGGLAGGPLYEQYF,TGTGCCAGCAGCCCCGGCGGGCTAGCGGGGGGGCCTCTGTACGAGCAGTACTTC
.,13,TRBV30,TRBJ1-1,.,CASPTPVNTEAFF,TGTGCCTCCCCGACCCCAGTGAACACTGAAGCTTTCTTT
.,13,TRBV6-1,TRBJ2-1,few,CASSPGHPNEQFF,TGTGCCAGCAGTCCGGGACATCCCAATGAGCAGTTCTTC
TRBD1,16,TRBV4-1,TRBJ2-6,few,CASSQATGHGANVLTF,TGCGCCAGCAGCCAAGCGACAGGGCACGGGGCCAACGTCCTGACTTTC
.,16,TRBV25-1,TRBJ2-7,.,CASSEYEGLGFYEQYF,TGTGCCAGCAGTGAATACGAGGGACTGGGGTTTTACGAGCAGTACTTC
.,12,TRBV19,TRBJ2-3,few,CASSTETDTQYF,TGTGCCAGTAGTACGGAGACAGATACGCAGTATTTT
.,14,TRBV4-1,TRBJ2-1,few,CASSQVRGSHEQFF,TGCGCCAGCAGCCAAGTCCGGGGGTCCCATGAGCAGTTCTTC
.,16,TRBV25-1,TRBJ1-1,.,CASSEDFLLVGTEAFF,TGTGCCAGCAGTGAAGACTTTTTGTTGGTGGGCACTGAAGCTTTCTTT
.,15,TRBV7-8,TRBJ2-3,many,CASSLAQGSTDTQYF,TGTGCCAGCAGCCTCGCTCAGGGCAGCACAGATACGCAGTATTTT
.,13,TRBV12-3/TRBV12-4,TRBJ1-1,many,CASSLSVWAEAFF,TGTGCCAGCAGTTTATCGGTTTGGGCTGAAGCTTTCTTT
TRBD1,17,TRBV4-1,TRBJ1-5,.,CASSPQRGTGGSQPQHF,TGCGCCAGCAGCCCCCAAAGAGGGACAGGGGGAAGTCAGCCCCAGCATTTT
.,13,TRBV12-3/TRBV12-4,TRBJ1-1,.,CASSVTTPQEAFF,TGTGCCAGCAGTGTAACTACGCCCCAAGAAGCTTTCTTT
.,13,TRBV7-8,TRBJ2-5,many,CASSLEVQETQYF,TGTGCCAGCAGCTTAGAGGTTCAAGAGACCCAGTACTTC
.,14,TRBV6-1,TRBJ1-4,many,CASSWTATDEKLFF,TGTGCCAGCAGTTGGACAGCAACAGATGAAAAACTGTTTTTT
.,12,TRBV4-1,TRBJ1-2,few,CASSQIGFGYTF,TGCGCCAGCAGCCAAATCGGTTTCGGCTACACCTTC
.,17,TRBV25-1,TRBJ1-1,many,CASRRGGPLLSNTEAFF,TGTGCCAGCAGGAGGGGGGGACCACTTTTATCGAACACTGAAGCTTTCTTT
.,14,TRBV27,TRBJ1-1,many,CASSFLGENTEAFF,TGTGCCAGCAGTTTCTTGGGGGAGAACACTGAAGCTTTCTTT
TRBD2,15,TRBV7-2,TRBJ2-1,many,CASSLVLARENEQFF,TGTGCCAGCAGCTTAGTACTAGCGAGGGAGAATGAGCAGTTCTTC
.,15,TRBV19,TRBJ1-5,few,CASSILGGFDQPQHF,TGTGCCAGTAGTATCCTGGGAGGGTTCGATCAGCCCCAGCATTTT
.,17,TRBV24-1,TRBJ2-1,many,CATSDPRRASSYNEQFF,TGTGCCACCAGTGACCCACGCAGGGCGAGCTCCTACAATGAGCAGTTCTTC
.,14,TRBV28,TRBJ1-5,few,CASSRTRDGQPQHF,TGTGCCAGCAGCCGGACAAGGGACGGTCAGCCCCAGCATTTT
TRBD1,14,TRBV7-9,TRBJ1-2,few,CASSLAGQGEGYTF,TGTGCCAGCAGCTTAGCCGGACAGGGTGAGGGCTACACCTTC
.,18,TRBV7-9,TRBJ2-3,.,CASSLARSFPYPPDTQYF,TGTGCCAGCAGCTTAGCCCGGAGCTTTCCATACCCCCCAGATACGCAGTATTTT
TRBD1,15,TRBV6-1,TRBJ1-1,many,CASSQTGGTNTEAFF,TGTGCCAGCAGTCAGACAGGGGGAACGAACACTGAAGCTTTCTTT
.,16,TRBV11-3,TRBJ2-2,few,CASSLEARGVTGELFF,TGTGCCAGCAGCTTAGAGGCGCGGGGTGTAACCGGGGAGCTGTTTTTT
TRBD2,18,TRBV6-1,TRBJ2-1,many,CASSVTSGGANSYNEQFF,TGTGCCAGCAGTGTCACTAGCGGGGGGGCCAACTCCTACAATGAGCAGTTCTTC
.,13,TRBV19,TRBJ2-5,few,CASSMRGPKTQYF,TGTGCCAGTAGTATGAGGGGCCCCAAGACCCAGTACTTC
TRBD2,16,TRBV24-1,TRBJ2-1,.,CATSVSGGPSYNEQFF,TGTGCCACCAGTGTTAGCGGGGGGCCGTCCTACAATGAGCAGTTCTTC
.,11,TRBV29-1,TRBJ1-1,.,CSVEKNTEAFF,TGCAGCGTTGAGAAGAACACTGAAGCTTTCTTT
TRBD1,16,TRBV18,TRBJ2-2,many,CASSSGQGVFAGELFF,TGTGCCAGCTCATCCGGACAGGGAGTTTTTGCCGGGGAGCTGTTTTTT
.,13,TRBV11-2,TRBJ2-1,many,CASSTGLHNEQFF,TGTGCCAGCAGTACCGGGCTCCACAATGAGCAGTTCTTC
TRBD2,17,TRBV3-1,TRBJ2-5,few,CASSQVPLAGGGQTQYF,TGTGCCAGCAGCCAAGTCCCCCTAGCGGGGGGGGGACAGACCCAGTACTTC
TRBD1,16,TRBV6-1,TRBJ1-4,.,CASISSGTGINEKLFF,TGTGCCAGCATCTCCTCGGGGACAGGGATTAATGAAAAACTGTTTTTT
.,14,TRBV20-1,TRBJ2-3,many,CSAGGLSSTDTQYF,TGCAGTGCTGGGGGACTTTCTAGCACAGATACGCAGTATTTT
.,14,TRBV29-1,TRBJ1-1,.,CSVELRGSFTEAFF,TGCAGCGTTGAATTGAGAGGGTCGTTCACTGAAGCTTTCTTT
TRBD2,17,TRBV18,TRBJ2-1,.,CASSPRLAGDSYNEQFF,TGTGCCAGCTCACCACGGCTAGCGGGGGACTCCTACAATGAGCAGTTCTTC
.,15,TRBV12-3/TRBV12-4,TRBJ1-1,many,CASSPHEGRNTEAFF,TGTGCCAGCAGCCCTCACGAGGGTAGAAACACTGAAGCTTTCTTT
.,12,TRBV2,TRBJ1-2,many,CASSGSTYGYTF,TGTGCCAGCAGTGGCAGCACCTATGGCTACACCTTC
.,14,TRBV30,TRBJ1-1,many,CAWTGVFRNTEAFF,TGTGCCTGGACAGGGGTTTTTAGGAACACTGAAGCTTTCTTT
.,12,TRBV11-3,TRBJ1-5,.,CASSSGRGPQHF,TGTGCCAGCAGCTCAGGAAGAGGGCCCCAGCATTTT
.,15,TRBV28,TRBJ2-5,many,CASKPGRTYQETQYF,TGTGCCAGCAAGCCAGGCCGTACGTACCAAGAGACCCAGTACTTC
.,14,TRBV3-1,TRBJ1-1,.,CASSRTGMDTEAFF,TGTGCCAGCAGCCGTACAGGGATGGACACTGAAGCTTTCTTT
TRBD1,15,TRBV12-3/TRBV12-4,TRBJ1-1,few,CASRDRVTSGTEAFF,TGTGCCAGCAGGGACAGGGTCACCAGTGGCACTGAAGCTTTCTTT
.,15,TRBV2,TRBJ1-1,many,CASSPSRAGDTEAFF,TGTGCCAGCAGCCCCTCTCGGGCCGGGGACACTGAAGCTTTCTTT
.,13,TRBV12-5,TRBJ1-2,many,CASGVGNNYGYTF,TGTGCTAGTGGTGTCGGGAATAACTATGGCTACACCTTC
.,16,TRBV6-1,TRBJ1-6,.,CASSRDSSSYNSPLHF,TGTGCCAGCAGTCGGGATTCTAGCTCCTATAATTCACCCCTCCACTTT
.,13,TRBV12-3/TRBV12-4,TRBJ1-1,many,CASSYHRLAEAFF,TGTGCCAGCAGTTACCATAGGTTAGCTGAAGCTTTCTTT
.,11,TRBV12-3/TRBV12-4,TRBJ1-3,many,CASSSRNTIYF,TGTGCCAGCAGTTCGAGAAACACCATATATTTT
.,11,TRBV30,TRBJ1-2,many,CAWSDSRGYTF,TGTGCCTGGAGTGACAGCAGGGGCTACACCTTC
.,15,TRBV4-1,TRBJ1-5,.,CASSQDASNNQPQHF,TGCGCCAGCAGCCAAGATGCCAGTAACAATCAGCCCCAGCATTTT
TRBD2,17,TRBV11-3,TRBJ2-1,many,CASSLLLAGASYNEQFF,TGTGCCAGCAGTCTCTTACTAGCGGGGGCCTCCTACAATGAGCAGTTCTTC
TRBD2,16,TRBV11-2,TRBJ2-2,.,CASSLISGGHTGELFF,TGTGCCAGCAGCTTAATAAGCGGGGGGCACACCGGGGAGCTGTTTTTT